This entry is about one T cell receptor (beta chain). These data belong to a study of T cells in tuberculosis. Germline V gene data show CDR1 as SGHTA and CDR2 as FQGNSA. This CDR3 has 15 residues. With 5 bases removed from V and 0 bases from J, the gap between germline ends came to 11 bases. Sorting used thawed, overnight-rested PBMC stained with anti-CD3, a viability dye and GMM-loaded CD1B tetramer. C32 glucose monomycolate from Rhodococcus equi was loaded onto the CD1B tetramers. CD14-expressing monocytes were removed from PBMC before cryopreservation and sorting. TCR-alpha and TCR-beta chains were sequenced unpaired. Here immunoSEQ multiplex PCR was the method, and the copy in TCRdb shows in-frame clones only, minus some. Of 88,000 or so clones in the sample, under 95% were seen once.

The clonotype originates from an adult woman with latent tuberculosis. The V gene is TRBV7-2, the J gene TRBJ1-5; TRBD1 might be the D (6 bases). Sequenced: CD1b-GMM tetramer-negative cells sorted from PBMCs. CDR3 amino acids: CASSPGQISNQPQHF. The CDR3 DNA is TGTGCCAGCAGCCCCGGACAGATTAGCAATCAGCCCCAGCATTTT.